One sample yielded the 21 T cell receptor beta chains listed below, sequenced in a study of blood T cells in healthy people across ages. Sample-barcoded 5' priming and a J-beta primer mix drove a second PCR of roughly 6 to 12 cycles. Each CDR3 protein gets one entry after TCRdb re-called the 5' RACE reads with MiXCR. The profile shows around 790,000 distinct CDR3 sequences, more than 40% of them singletons. Material for sequencing was blood. The origin of the receptors is a man in his sixties in good health.

The chain combines TRBV20-1 with TRBJ2-3; 13 bases match TRBD2. Unmatched junction bases numbered 7, after V lost 5 bases and J lost 5 bases. Germline CDR1 DFQATT, CDR2 SNEGSKA (reference sequence). This CDR3 is 15 amino acids long. The DNA of the CDR3 is TGCAGTGCTTATACTAGCGGGGGGGCCAAAGATACGCAGTATTTT. It codes for CSAYTSGGAKDTQYF.

The rearrangement uses TRBV10-3 and TRBJ1-1, with D possibly matching TRBD1 (5 bases). Germline CDR1 reads ENHRY; CDR2 reads SYGVKD. CDR3 length: 15 amino acids. V was trimmed by 2 bases and J by 4 bases, leaving 14 bases between them. In DNA form, the CDR3 reads TGTGCCATCAGTGAGCGGGGGGGGTTGGGCACTGAAGCTTTCTTT. Translating it yields CAISERGGLGTEAFF.

The V and J genes are TRBV7-2 and TRBJ2-3; TRBD2 matches at 8 bases. Germline lookup yields CDR1 SGHTA and CDR2 FQGNSA. The CDR3 covers 15 residues. The ends lost 4 bases at V and 6 bases at J; junction bases unmatched: 9. The CDR3 reads CASSSGTSRRDTQYF. CDR3 nucleotides: TGTGCCAGCAGCTCCGGGACTAGTCGGAGGGATACGCAGTATTTT.

This clonotype was seen a few times. This chain connects TRBV27 to TRBJ2-7, with TRBD2 matching 8 bases. V lost 4 bases, J lost 2 bases, and 7 bases stayed unmatched. CDR3 length: 15 amino acids. From germline, CDR1 is MNHEY and CDR2 SMNVEV (reference sequence). The DNA of the CDR3 is TGTGCCAGCAGTTCTAAAGCGGGGGACCCCTACGAGCAGTACTTC. It is translated as CASSSKAGDPYEQYF.

Regarding this clonotype: This could be a read error, since a much larger clone is one nucleotide away. The chain's CDR3 is CSVGRGPNYGYTF. CDR3 sequence (DNA): TGCAGCGTGGGCCGGGGTCCTAACTATGGCTACACCTTC. The rearrangement links TRBV29-1 to TRBJ1-2; D gene unclear. The CDR3 has 13 amino acids. CDR1 SQVTM and CDR2 ANQGSEA come from the germline V gene. Trimming stripped 6 bases from V and 0 bases from J, with 11 bases between.

This clonotype was detected only a few times. The chain joins TRBV3-1 to TRBJ2-3, with 8 nucleotides matching TRBD2. Germline values: CDR1 LGHDT, CDR2 YNNKEL (reference sequence). This CDR3 spans 13 amino acids. The V gene end was trimmed by 6 bases and the J gene end by 4 bases; junction bases not matched to a gene: 3. The CDR3 protein is CASRATSADTQYF. The CDR3 DNA is TGTGCCAGCAGAGCGACTAGCGCAGATACGCAGTATTTT.

The V call is TRBV7-3, the J call TRBJ2-1, with D tentatively TRBD2 (6 bases). The V end lost 3 bases, the J end lost 5 bases, and 14 bases lay between the germline ends. Germline assignment: CDR1 SGHTA and CDR2 FQGTGA. This CDR3 spans 15 amino acids. The DNA for the CDR3 is TGTGCCAGCAGCTTCATGACTAGGGCGGACAATGAGCAGTTCTTC. It translates to CASSFMTRADNEQFF.

Only a few counts were recorded for this clonotype. The chain couples TRBV7-9 to TRBJ1-1; D perhaps matches TRBD1 (5 bases). The V end was cut by 5 bases, the J end by 6 bases, with 28 bases between. This CDR3 spans 18 amino acids. Per germline, CDR1 SEHNR and CDR2 FQNEAQ (reference sequence). The CDR3 loop is CASSQNSGTPERRAEAFF. CDR3 sequence (DNA): TGTGCCAGCAGCCAAAATTCCGGGACGCCGGAACGTAGGGCTGAAGCTTTCTTT. Complete variable domain (other parts from reference TRBV7-9 and TRBJ1-1): DTGVSQNPRHKITKRGQNVTFRCDPISEHNRLYWYRQTLGQGPEFLTYFQNEAQLEKSRLLSDRFSAERPKGSFSTLEIQRTEQGDSAMYLCASSQNSGTPERRAEAFFGQGTRLTVV.

The chain recombines TRBV27 with TRBJ2-1; 9 bases are shared with TRBD2. This CDR3 has 14 residues. Germline CDR1 and CDR2: MNHEY and SMNVEV (reference sequence). Trimming removed 5 bases from V and 7 bases from J; junction bases left unmatched: 6. The CDR3 is CASSIAGDANEQFF. The CDR3 bases are TGTGCCAGCAGTATAGCGGGGGATGCAAATGAGCAGTTCTTC.

The genes are TRBV12-3 or TRBV12-4 and TRBJ2-1; D not resolved. The CDR3 sequence is 13 residues long. Trimming left V 7 bases short and J 6 bases short, with 13 bases between. The CDR3, as DNA: TGTGCCAGCACCTTAGGTGGAAGCAATGAGCAGTTCTTC. Encoded protein: CASTLGGSNEQFF.

The chain joins TRBV7-9 to TRBJ1-6, with 7 nucleotides matching TRBD1. Germline loops: CDR1 SEHNR, CDR2 FQNEAQ (reference sequence). The CDR3 runs 14 residues. Trimming took 5 bases from V and 9 from J; bases not matched to a gene: 7. CDR3 sequence: CASSPTGLGSPLHF. Here the CDR3 DNA reads TGTGCCAGCAGCCCGACAGGGCTGGGTTCACCCCTCCACTTT.

V gene TRBV6-2 or TRBV6-3 combines with J gene TRBJ2-6; 8 bases agree with TRBD1. With 2 bases clipped from V and 0 bases from J, the junction kept 9 bases outside the gene matches. Per the germline V gene, CDR1 is MNHEY and CDR2 is SVGEGT. CDR3 length: 19 amino acids. CDR3 bases: TGTGCCAGCAGTTACACACCGGGACAGGTTTCCTCTGGGGCCAACGTCCTGACTTTC. It is translated as CASSYTPGQVSSGANVLTF.

Only a few counts were recorded for this clonotype. The rearrangement joins TRBV19 to TRBJ1-2, with D maybe TRBD1 (6 bases). CDR1 and CDR2 from the germline V gene are LNHDA and SQIVND (reference sequence). The CDR3 covers 15 residues. V gave up 8 bases and J gave up 4 bases, with 20 bases separating them. CDR3 region: CASLEAGDRAYGYTF. CDR3 nucleotide sequence: TGTGCCAGTTTGGAGGCAGGGGATCGCGCCTATGGCTACACCTTC. The variable domain in full, with the rest retrieved from reference TRBV19 and TRBJ1-2, is DGGITQSPKYLFRKEGQNVTLSCEQNLNHDAMYWYRQDPGQGLRLIYYSQIVNDFQKGDIAEGYSVSREKKESFPLTVTSAQKNPTAFYLCASLEAGDRAYGYTFGSGTRLTVV.

The J gene is TRBJ1-1, the V gene TRBV6-2 or TRBV6-3; D ambiguous. Looked up from germline, CDR1 is MNHEY and CDR2 is SVGEGT. Trimming removed 0 bases at V and 9 bases at J, with 14 bases between. The CDR3 is made up of 14 amino acids. The CDR3 protein is CASSYSVPGSQAFF. In DNA, the CDR3 is TGTGCCAGCAGTTACTCGGTTCCCGGGAGCCAAGCTTTCTTT.

The chain couples TRBV20-1 to TRBJ1-5; D gene unclear. Germline V lookup: CDR1 DFQATT, CDR2 SNEGSKA (reference sequence). The CDR3 is 13 amino acids. With 6 bases removed from V and 3 bases from J, the gap between germline ends came to 12 bases. CDR3 in DNA: TGCAGTGCCTCGAAAAGCACCAATCAGCCCCAGCATTTT. Its protein product is CSASKSTNQPQHF.

The chain uses TRBV4-3 and TRBJ2-5, with D tentatively TRBD2 (6 bases). The DNA end favors TRBJ2-7, so the J call may be wrong. Germline V gene sequence: CDR1 LGHNA, CDR2 YSLEER. The length of the CDR3 is 16 residues. The CDR3 loop reads CASSQEEGASLYEQYF. CDR3 DNA: TGCGCCAGCAGCCAAGAGGAGGGAGCCAGCCTCTACGAGCAGTACTTC.

The chain employs TRBV6-5 and TRBJ2-7, with 8 positions matching TRBD1. From germline, CDR1 is MNHEY and CDR2 SVGAGI. The CDR3 loop spans 16 amino acids. The V segment lost 0 bases and the J segment 2 bases; nucleotides outside the gene matches: 6. The CDR3 loop reads CASSYSRTGMPYEQYF. In DNA, the CDR3 is TGTGCCAGCAGTTACTCTAGGACAGGGATGCCCTACGAGCAGTACTTC.

The gene calls are TRBV27 and TRBJ2-5; no reliable D call. V lost 2 bases and J 5 bases, leaving 12 bases between the germline ends. Germline loops: CDR1 MNHEY, CDR2 SMNVEV (reference sequence). The CDR3 consists of 14 residues. The CDR3 protein is CASSLRSMWETQYF. CDR3 bases: TGTGCCAGCAGTTTAAGATCAATGTGGGAGACCCAGTACTTC.

This clonotype was seen a few times. CDR3 coding DNA: TGCAGTGCTAGTCCTAAGGGATTGACCTACGAGCAGTACTTC. Translation gives CSASPKGLTYEQYF. The gene calls are TRBV20-1 and TRBJ2-7; no clear D gene. The V end lost 3 bases, the J end lost 2 bases, and 14 bases lay between the germline ends. Germline CDR1 is DFQATT and CDR2 is SNEGSKA (reference sequence). The CDR3 has 14 residues.

The chain uses TRBV2 and TRBJ2-1, with TRBD1 matching over 12 bases. V was pared by 7 bases and J by 8 bases, with 6 bases of the junction left unmatched. The CDR3 spans 14 residues. CDR1 is SNHLY, CDR2 FYNNEI, per germline. The CDR3 is CASNSGQGADEQFF. For the CDR3, the DNA is TGTGCCAGCAACTCGGGACAGGGGGCTGATGAGCAGTTCTTC.

This chain links TRBV4-1 with TRBJ2-1, with a possible D match to TRBD1 (6 bases). This CDR3 contains 16 residues. CDR1 is MGHRA and CDR2 is YSYEKL in the germline V gene. The ends were cut back, 4 bases at V and 2 bases at J, with 15 bases in the middle. The CDR3 sequence is CASSPSAGTPYNEQFF. The CDR3 region has the DNA TGCGCCAGCAGCCCGTCCGCCGGGACACCCTACAATGAGCAGTTCTTC.